The T cell receptor (beta chain) described here comes from a study of cytomegalovirus exposure and HLA in healthy donors. Whole-study findings and limits: The classifier reportedly diagnosed cytomegalovirus status with high sensitivity and specificity. A highly shared variant cluster was judged a likely technical artifact.

Amplification used 60 Vbeta primers and 13 Jbeta primers. TCRdb's table, derived via immunoSEQ multiplex PCR, lists solely in-frame clones and lacks some. The top ten hold approximately 10% of the sample, which has approximately 150,000 clones, roughly 74% seen once. A note on this clone: Its antigen is currently unknown. The sample contains more than one DNA sequence encoding this CDR3.

Specimen: PBMCs. This TCR was recovered from a man between 18 and 35 years old in good health and CMV-seropositive.

CDR3 sequence reads: CASSLRGEQFF. The CDR3 DNA is TGTGCCAGCTCACTCCGGGGTGAGCAGTTCTTC. V gene TRBV18 combines with J gene TRBJ2-1; D is possibly TRBD2 (5 bases). The CDR3 consists of 11 residues. Germline values: CDR1 KGHSH, CDR2 LQKENI. Between the trimmed V and J ends, which lost 4 bases and 9 bases, there was a span of 7 bases.